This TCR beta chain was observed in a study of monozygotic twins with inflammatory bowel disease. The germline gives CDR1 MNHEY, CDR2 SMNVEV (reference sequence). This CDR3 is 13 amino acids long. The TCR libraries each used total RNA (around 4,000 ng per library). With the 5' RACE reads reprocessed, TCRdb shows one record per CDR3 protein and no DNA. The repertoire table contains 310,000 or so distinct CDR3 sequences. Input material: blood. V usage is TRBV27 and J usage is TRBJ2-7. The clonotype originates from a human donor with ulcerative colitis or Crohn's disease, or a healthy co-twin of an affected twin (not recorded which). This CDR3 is CASSLRNPYEQYF.